This T cell receptor (beta chain) is drawn from a study of vaccination and CD4 T cells after COVID-19. This clonotype was seen a few times. The antigen remains unidentified. The Oncomine TCR Beta short-read assay sequenced DNA from cultured CD4+ T cells. Investigators obtained genomic DNA by extraction from cultured CD4+ T cells. TCRdb analysed the PCR reads with MiXCR anew, one entry per CDR3 protein. In the table there are nearly 20,000 distinct CDR3 sequences, approximately 44% of which are singletons. This CDR3 comprises 15 residues. Trimming cost V 0 bases and J 2 bases, with 8 bases left between them. Germline V gene data show CDR1 as LNHNV and CDR2 as YYDKDF (reference sequence). Study-wide results and limits: Spike mono-reactivity marked 304 of 307 vaccine-specific clones in convalescent patients.

Sample treatment: roughly 10-day PBMC culture with coronavirus spike peptide pools or control peptides (ViraFEST assay). With peptide pools, ViraFEST first expanded antigen-specific T cells and afterwards sequenced their TCRs. Upon completion of more than 9 days of culture, CD4+ T cells were isolated via negative selection. The chain couples TRBV15 to TRBJ1-3, with D hard to call. Sequencing was performed on CD4+ T cells from blood, cultured in vitro, taken after SARS-CoV-2 vaccination. The sequence derives from a human donor who had recovered from COVID-19. The CDR3 DNA reads TGTGCCACCAGCAGAGAGGCCGTTGCTGGAAACACCATATATTTT. Translated: CATSREAVAGNTIYF.